This passage covers 30 T cell receptor beta chains from one sample sequenced in a study of blood T cell repertoires in COVID-19. Only in-frame clones appear in the TCRdb table, and some are missing; sequencing was by immunoSEQ multiplex PCR. Among 250,000 to 300,000 clones listed, about 86% were seen once. The sequenced material came from PBMCs or T cells enriched from blood (not recorded which). The receptors come from a man aged 45-65 years who had recovered from COVID-19.

The chain combines TRBV10-3 with TRBJ2-3; the match to TRBD2 covers 11 bases. Per germline, CDR1 ENHRY and CDR2 SYGVKD. This CDR3 has 15 residues. Trimming removed 6 bases from V and 5 bases from J; junction bases left unmatched: 7. CDR3 loop: CAISPGLAEGDTQYF. CDR3 nucleotide sequence: TGTGCCATCAGCCCGGGACTAGCGGAAGGAGATACGCAGTATTTT.

V gene TRBV27 combines with J gene TRBJ1-6; a weak D match, TRBD1 (6 bases). V gave up 8 bases and J gave up 7 bases, with 18 bases separating them. The CDR3 length is 15 residues. In germline, CDR1 is MNHEY, CDR2 SMNVEV (reference sequence). The CDR3 spells CASRTGQHSNSPLHF. The DNA of the CDR3 is TGTGCCAGCCGCACCGGACAGCACAGCAATTCACCCCTCCACTTT.

The V and J genes are TRBV2 and TRBJ1-1; TRBD1 is a possible D gene (6 bases). The V gene's germline CDR1 is SNHLY and CDR2 FYNNEI. The CDR3 has 15 residues. V dropped 1 base and J dropped 0 bases, with 9 bases sitting between them. The CDR3: CASSEGGQMNTEAFF. In DNA, the CDR3 is TGTGCCAGCAGTGAAGGAGGACAGATGAACACTGAAGCTTTCTTT.

This clone was seen only once. The V gene is TRBV7-8, the J gene TRBJ1-5; 10 nucleotides agree with TRBD1. The germline V gene encodes CDR1 SGHVS and CDR2 FQNEAQ. This CDR3 spans 18 amino acids. V lost 0 bases and J lost 7; bases outside the gene matches: 12. CDR3 region: CASSLAHRGQGSYQPQHF. For the CDR3, the DNA is TGTGCCAGCAGCTTAGCGCACCGGGGACAGGGGAGTTACCAGCCCCAGCATTTT.

This chain links TRBV19 with TRBJ1-2, with D unresolved. This CDR3 is 13 amino acids long. CDR1 and CDR2 from the germline V gene are LNHDA and SQIVND (reference sequence). V lost 10 bases to trimming and J lost 4 bases, with 16 bases between them. CDR3 protein: CATSPSRGYGYTF. The DNA of the CDR3 is TGTGCCACCAGCCCGTCACGGGGCTATGGCTACACCTTC.

The V gene is TRBV14, the J gene TRBJ2-7, with 11 bases aligning to TRBD1. The germline V gene encodes CDR1 SGHDN and CDR2 FVKESK. This CDR3 has 18 amino acids. V trimming: 3 bases; J trimming: 1 base; junction bases outside the gene matches: 11. CDR3 sequence reads: CASSQGRGQGANSYEQYF. In DNA, the CDR3 is TGTGCCAGCAGCCAGGGGAGAGGACAGGGGGCGAATTCCTACGAGCAGTACTTC.

The V gene is TRBV7-9, the J gene TRBJ2-7; 9 nucleotides match TRBD2. Germline V gives CDR1 SEHNR, CDR2 FQNEAQ (reference sequence). This CDR3 is 15 amino acids long. V trimming: 7 bases; J trimming: 0 bases; junction bases outside the gene matches: 7. CDR3 DNA: TGTGCCAGCACCCAGACTAGCGGCAGCTCCTACGAGCAGTACTTC. It yields the protein CASTQTSGSSYEQYF.

This clone was recorded once. The gene calls are TRBV5-6 and TRBJ2-5; 10 bases align to TRBD2. In germline, CDR1 is SGHDT, CDR2 YYEEEE. This CDR3 is 16 amino acids long. The trim removed 4 bases at V and 5 bases at J, leaving 11 bases unmatched. CDR3 in amino acids: CASSASLAGEVETQYF. CDR3 DNA: TGTGCCAGCAGCGCCTCCCTAGCGGGGGAGGTGGAGACCCAGTACTTC.

The CDR3 loop is CASSPTNRGQGDSPLHF. DNA of the CDR3: TGTGCCAGCAGCCCCACCAACAGGGGGCAAGGGGATTCACCCCTCCACTTT. V and J are TRBV3-1 (or the pseudogene TRBV3-2) and TRBJ1-6; 9 bases align to TRBD1. V lost 4 bases to trimming and J lost 8 bases; unmatched junction nucleotides: 12. Germline-derived CDR1 and CDR2 are LGHDT and YNNKEL (reference sequence). CDR3 length: 17 amino acids.

The chain has TRBV2 and TRBJ1-5; the match to TRBD1 covers 10 bases. Trimming cost V 4 bases and J 11 bases; bases outside gene matches: 5. The CDR3 contains 13 residues. CDR1 and CDR2 (germline): SNHLY, FYNNEI. CDR3 sequence reads: CASSGMDRGAQHF. The CDR3 DNA follows: TGTGCCAGCAGTGGTATGGACAGGGGGGCCCAGCATTTT.

This clone was picked up a small number of times. CDR3 loop: CASSSHTNSPLHF. The CDR3, as DNA: TGTGCCAGCAGTTCACATACTAATTCACCCCTCCACTTT. The gene calls are TRBV6-5 and TRBJ1-6; unclear D gene. Germline V gene lookup returns CDR1 MNHEY and CDR2 SVGAGI. The CDR3 extends over 13 amino acids. V dropped 4 bases and J dropped 6 bases, with 7 bases sitting between them.

This chain uses TRBV4-1 with TRBJ1-5; 7 bases are shared with TRBD1. CDR1 and CDR2 from the germline V gene are MGHRA and YSYEKL. The V gene end was trimmed by 2 bases and the J gene end by 5 bases; junction bases not matched to a gene: 6. The CDR3 covers 15 residues. The CDR3 loop reads CASSQRQGPDQPQHF. The CDR3 nucleotides read TGCGCCAGCAGCCAAAGACAGGGACCCGATCAGCCCCAGCATTTT.

The chain couples TRBV6-6 to TRBJ2-7; 9 bases line up with TRBD1. CDR3 length: 16 amino acids. Trimming at V came to 6 bases and at J to 1 base, leaving 10 bases not matched to a gene. Germline V gene sequence: CDR1 MNHNY, CDR2 SVGAGI (reference sequence). CDR3 nucleotides: TGTGCCAGCAGCCCACCTTTAGGGACAGGGTCCTACGAGCAGTACTTC. Translated: CASSPPLGTGSYEQYF.

This clone has only one observation. The V call is TRBV21-1, the J call TRBJ2-2; the table's D call of TRBD1 was not tested on the DNA. TRBV21-1 is termed a pseudogene. The CDR3 is 16 amino acids. CDR3 nucleotides: TGTGCCAGCAGCTTGCACAGGGTGAAAAACACCGGGGAGCTGTTTTTT. Amino acid sequence: CASSLHRVKNTGELFF.

This clone was seen once. The rearrangement joins TRBV5-4 to TRBJ2-1; 11 bases align to TRBD2. Trimming took 0 bases from V and 3 from J; bases not matched to a gene: 8. The CDR3 covers 18 residues. Germline V lookup: CDR1 SGHNT, CDR2 YYREEE (reference sequence). CDR3 region: CASSLGGLAAGNYNEQFF. The CDR3 region has the DNA TGTGCCAGCAGCTTGGGGGGACTAGCGGCAGGGAACTACAATGAGCAGTTCTTC.

The chain uses TRBV30 and TRBJ2-2; the D is unclear. CDR1 and CDR2 from the germline V gene are GTSNPN and SVGIG (reference sequence). V dropped 4 bases and J dropped 6 bases, with 9 bases sitting between them. The CDR3 is 12 residues long. CDR3 sequence: CAWTRGAGELFF. CDR3 coding DNA: TGTGCCTGGACCCGAGGCGCCGGGGAGCTGTTTTTT. Based on the CDR3 plus reference TRBV30 and TRBJ2-2, the full variable domain is SQTIHQWPATLVQPVGSPLSLECTVEGTSNPNLYWYRQAAGRGLQLLFYSVGIGQISSEVPQNLSASRPQDRQFILSSKKLLLSDSGFYLCAWTRGAGELFFGEGSRLTVL.

V and J are TRBV4-1 and TRBJ2-5; 8 nucleotides agree with TRBD2. Germline assignment: CDR1 MGHRA and CDR2 YSYEKL. CDR3 size: 15 residues. The J segment lost 5 bases and the V segment lost 2 bases, leaving 7 bases of the junction unmatched. CDR3 sequence reads: CASSQTGGPRETQYF. Here the CDR3 DNA reads TGCGCCAGCAGCCAAACGGGGGGGCCCCGGGAGACCCAGTACTTC.

This chain uses TRBV9 with TRBJ2-4; perhaps TRBD2 as D (6 bases). The V end was cut by 0 bases, the J end by 8 bases, with 12 bases between. The CDR3 totals 14 residues. CDR1 SGDLS and CDR2 YYNGEE come from the germline V gene. The CDR3 region is CASSVEGRRDIQYF. The CDR3 DNA follows: TGTGCCAGCAGCGTAGAGGGAAGGAGGGACATTCAGTACTTC.

The chain combines TRBV18 with TRBJ2-6; D gene unclear. V dropped 6 bases and J dropped 1 base, with 13 bases sitting between them. Germline V gene lookup returns CDR1 KGHSH and CDR2 LQKENI. CDR3 length equals 16 residues. CDR3 region: CASSPRTASGANVLTF. In nucleotides, the CDR3 is TGTGCCAGCTCCCCCAGAACAGCTTCTGGGGCCAACGTCCTGACTTTC.

Concerning this clone: The sample carries other DNA sequences with the same CDR3. The rearrangement uses TRBV27 and TRBJ1-5; D is possibly TRBD1 (6 bases). Deletions cut 0 bases from V and 1 base from J, with 7 bases between. CDR3 length: 15 amino acids. Germline CDR1 and CDR2: MNHEY and SMNVEV (reference sequence). CDR3 nucleotide sequence: TGTGCCAGCAGTTTATCGAGGGGGAGCAATCAGCCCCAGCATTTT. Amino acids: CASSLSRGSNQPQHF.

The chain uses TRBV7-3 and TRBJ2-1, with TRBD2 as a possible D gene (7 bases). Trimming removed 4 bases at V and 6 bases at J, with 19 bases between. The CDR3 totals 16 residues. CDR1 and CDR2 from the germline V gene are SGHTA and FQGTGA. Here the CDR3 reads CASSSRWGGGVNEQFF. CDR3 in DNA: TGTGCCAGCAGCTCTAGATGGGGGGGCGGAGTCAATGAGCAGTTCTTC.

The V gene is TRBV27, the J gene TRBJ2-3, with a tentative D call TRBD1 (5 bases). CDR3 length: 16 amino acids. From germline, CDR1 is MNHEY and CDR2 SMNVEV (reference sequence). V was trimmed by 5 bases and J by 0 bases, leaving 15 bases between them. CDR3 nucleotide sequence: TGTGCCAGCAGTCCCCTCGCGACAGATAGCACAGATACGCAGTATTTT. It yields the protein CASSPLATDSTDTQYF.

This clone has just a few counts. This chain connects TRBV7-3 to TRBJ2-1; 8 bases match TRBD2. With V trimmed by 1 base and J by 6 bases, 5 bases remained unmatched. Germline CDR1 is SGHTA and CDR2 is FQGTGA. This CDR3 is 15 amino acids long. DNA of the CDR3: TGTGCCAGCAGCTTAAAGGCGGGGGGACCCAATGAGCAGTTCTTC. Translating it yields CASSLKAGGPNEQFF.

This chain connects TRBV19 to TRBJ1-1; unclear D gene. This CDR3 spans 14 amino acids. V lost 0 bases, J lost 4 bases, and 9 bases lay in between. Germline V gene sequence: CDR1 LNHDA, CDR2 SQIVND (reference sequence). The CDR3 bases are TGTGCCAGTAGTATAGACCCGGGAGCCACTGAAGCTTTCTTT. This gives the protein CASSIDPGATEAFF.

The chain has TRBV29-1 and TRBJ1-1, with 9 positions matching TRBD1. CDR3 length: 19 residues. Germline assignment: CDR1 SQVTM and CDR2 ANQGSEA. Unmatched junction bases numbered 15, after V lost 0 bases and J lost 1 base. CDR3 loop: CSVEDPTGGLRGRNTEAFF. CDR3 coding DNA: TGCAGCGTTGAAGATCCTACAGGGGGCCTTAGAGGCCGGAACACTGAAGCTTTCTTT.

The chain links TRBV13 to TRBJ2-7; 7 nucleotides line up with TRBD2. CDR3 length: 16 amino acids. Germline loops: CDR1 PRHDT, CDR2 FYEKMQ (reference sequence). The trim removed 3 bases at V and 2 bases at J, leaving 10 bases unmatched. CDR3 loop: CASSFRAGFPTYEQYF. CDR3 in DNA: TGTGCCAGCAGCTTTAGAGCGGGATTTCCGACCTACGAGCAGTACTTC.

This chain joins TRBV7-9 and TRBJ2-5; 10 bases match TRBD2. This CDR3 has 16 amino acids. J lost 2 bases, V lost 2 bases, and 5 bases had no gene match. Germline V gives CDR1 SEHNR, CDR2 FQNEAQ (reference sequence). As DNA, the CDR3 is TGTGCCAGCAGCTTACGACTAGCGGGCCGGCAAGAGACCCAGTACTTC. This encodes CASSLRLAGRQETQYF.

The gene calls are TRBV24-1 and TRBJ2-1; TRBD2 matches at 12 bases. Germline CDR1 reads KGHDR; CDR2 reads SFDVKD. J gave up 6 bases and V 4 bases, and 3 bases lay outside the gene matches. This CDR3 comprises 15 residues. CDR3 bases: TGTGCCACCAGTGAACCGGGACTAGCGGGCAATGAGCAGTTCTTC. It yields the protein CATSEPGLAGNEQFF.

V is TRBV7-9 and J is TRBJ1-3; weak D call: TRBD1 (6 bases). Trimming left V 4 bases short and J 4 bases short, with 14 bases between. The CDR3 consists of 15 residues. Germline V CDR1 and CDR2: SEHNR, FQNEAQ (reference sequence). CDR3 amino acids: CASSSPTGSGNTIYF. The CDR3, as DNA: TGTGCCAGCAGCTCACCAACAGGGTCCGGAAACACCATATATTTT. Full variable domain (remainder filled in from reference TRBV7-9 and TRBJ1-3): DTGVSQNPRHKITKRGQNVTFRCDPISEHNRLYWYRQTLGQGPEFLTYFQNEAQLEKSRLLSDRFSAERPKGSFSTLEIQRTEQGDSAMYLCASSSPTGSGNTIYFGEGSWLTVV.

This clone occurred once. V usage is TRBV5-1 and J usage is TRBJ2-2; no firm D call. Germline loops: CDR1 SGHRS, CDR2 YFSETQ. There are 14 residues in the CDR3. V was cut by 5 bases and J by 0 bases, with 8 bases left in between. Written as DNA, the CDR3 is TGCGCCAGCAGACCTCTACCGAACACCGGGGAGCTGTTTTTT. It specifies CASRPLPNTGELFF.